The next 20 T cell receptor beta chains were all read from a single sample in a study of cytotoxic CD8 clonotypes in ibrutinib-treated CLL. Sequencing used immunoSEQ multiplex PCR; TCRdb keeps in-frame clones, though not all of them. The sample holds over 150,000 clones, around 70% seen once. This material consisted of PBMCs, taken after 24 months of ibrutinib treatment. The receptor set was obtained from a human donor with chronic lymphocytic leukemia.

V gene TRBV18 combines with J gene TRBJ2-5, with 14 nucleotides matching TRBD2. The V segment lost 4 bases and the J segment 4 bases; nucleotides outside the gene matches: 2. Per the germline V gene, CDR1 is KGHSH and CDR2 is LQKENI. This CDR3 has 15 amino acids. In DNA, the CDR3 is TGTGCCAGCTCACTGGGGACTAGCGGGAGAGAGACCCAGTACTTC. It translates to CASSLGTSGRETQYF.

The V and J genes are TRBV7-3 and TRBJ2-3, with TRBD2 matching 7 bases. Trimming removed 5 bases from V and 4 bases from J; junction bases left unmatched: 12. This CDR3 comprises 16 residues. The germline V gene has CDR1 SGHTA and CDR2 FQGTGA. Here the CDR3 reads CASSVQGGSGADTQYF. The CDR3 coding sequence is TGTGCCAGCAGCGTCCAGGGAGGGAGTGGGGCAGATACGCAGTATTTT.

The rearrangement joins TRBV5-1 to TRBJ1-1, with TRBD1 as a possible D gene (5 bases). The CDR3 length is 18 residues. From germline, CDR1 is SGHRS and CDR2 YFSETQ. Trimming cost V 2 bases and J 0 bases, with 20 bases left between them. Here the CDR3 DNA reads TGCGCCAGCAGCTTTGGGTTGGGGGTCAGATCTTTGAACACTGAAGCTTTCTTT. Its protein product is CASSFGLGVRSLNTEAFF.

CDR3 protein: CASSQGHQSDRDDEKLFF. The CDR3 DNA reads TGCGCCAGCAGCCAAGGACACCAGTCAGACAGGGACGATGAAAAACTGTTTTTT. The V and J genes are TRBV4-3 and TRBJ1-4, with 7 bases lining up with TRBD1. The CDR3 is 18 residues long. V gave up 1 base and J gave up 6 bases; unmatched junction bases: 14. The germline V gene encodes CDR1 LGHNA and CDR2 YSLEER.

This chain connects TRBV29-1 to TRBJ2-1; 8 bases fit TRBD2. Germline CDR1 is SQVTM and CDR2 is ANQGSEA. Losses at the gene ends were 2 bases for V and 0 bases for J; bases not matched to a gene: 3. The CDR3 is 15 amino acids. This CDR3 is CSVETAGGSYNEQFF. CDR3 sequence (DNA): TGCAGCGTTGAAACGGCGGGAGGCTCCTACAATGAGCAGTTCTTC.

This clone was detected only a few times. V gene TRBV5-5 combines with J gene TRBJ1-1; 7 bases agree with TRBD1. V was clipped by 3 bases and J by 5 bases; unmatched bases: 7. The CDR3 length is 14 residues. Germline V gene sequence: CDR1 SGHKS, CDR2 YYEKEE (reference sequence). The CDR3 DNA reads TGTGCCAGCAGCTGGGGCCCAGGGGGAACTGAAGCTTTCTTT. Translating gives CASSWGPGGTEAFF.

V usage is TRBV27 and J usage is TRBJ2-7; 8 nucleotides match TRBD1. This CDR3 has 15 amino acids. Germline V gene sequence: CDR1 MNHEY, CDR2 SMNVEV (reference sequence). V was clipped by 6 bases and J by 1 base; unmatched bases: 8. The CDR3 DNA is TGTGCCAGCAGATCGGACAGGGCGAAATCCTACGAGCAGTACTTC. Translating gives CASRSDRAKSYEQYF.

The V call is TRBV4-1, the J call TRBJ1-5, with D possibly TRBD1 on 5 matching bases. This CDR3 region has 17 residues. V lost 2 bases and J 2 bases, leaving 16 bases between the germline ends. CDR1 is MGHRA, CDR2 YSYEKL, per germline. The CDR3 loop reads CASSQQGFPVGNQPQHF. The DNA for the CDR3 is TGCGCCAGCAGCCAACAGGGTTTCCCGGTGGGCAATCAGCCCCAGCATTTT.

The gene calls are TRBV5-1 and TRBJ2-7; no definite D call. Germline CDR1 reads SGHRS; CDR2 reads YFSETQ. CDR3 length: 13 residues. V lost 2 bases to trimming and J lost 2 bases, with 8 bases between them. In DNA form, the CDR3 reads TGCGCCAGCAGCTTAGCCTACACCTACGAGCAGTACTTC. It encodes CASSLAYTYEQYF.

The chain couples TRBV11-2 to TRBJ1-5; D call uncertain. Between the trimmed V and J ends, which lost 3 bases and 7 bases, there was a span of 13 bases. The V gene's germline CDR1 is SGHAT and CDR2 FQNNGV. This CDR3 contains 14 residues. In nucleotides, the CDR3 is TGTGCCAGCAGCTTTAACGGGAACTTCCAGCCCCAGCATTTT. Translating gives CASSFNGNFQPQHF.

The rearrangement links TRBV14 to TRBJ2-5; no definite D call. The germline V gene encodes CDR1 SGHDN and CDR2 FVKESK. V was pared by 4 bases and J by 4 bases, with 4 bases between. The CDR3 is 11 amino acids. Here the CDR3 DNA reads TGTGCCAGCAGCCTAGGAGAGACCCAGTACTTC. This codes for CASSLGETQYF.

This rearrangement joins TRBV7-2 to TRBJ1-3; weak D call: TRBD1 (6 bases). There are 15 residues in the CDR3. V gave up 5 bases and J gave up 0 bases, with 11 bases separating them. Germline V gives CDR1 SGHTA, CDR2 FQGNSA. The CDR3 coding sequence is TGTGCCAGCAGCCTAACAGGGACCTCTGGAAACACCATATATTTT. Translated, it gives CASSLTGTSGNTIYF. The full variable domain, in which reference TRBV7-2 and TRBJ1-3 provide the parts outside the CDR3, is GAGVSQSPSNKVTEKGKDVELRCDPISGHTALYWYRQSLGQGLEFLIYFQGNSAPDKSGLPSDRFSAERTGGSVSTLTIQRTQQEDSAVYLCASSLTGTSGNTIYFGEGSWLTVV.

V usage is TRBV27 and J usage is TRBJ2-1; no clear D gene. Trimming pared 2 bases from V and 10 bases from J, leaving 9 bases between. The CDR3 runs 12 residues. Germline CDR1 is MNHEY and CDR2 is SMNVEV (reference sequence). In DNA, the CDR3 is TGTGCCAGCAGTTTAGGTCCTGGAGAGCAGTTCTTC. Its protein product is CASSLGPGEQFF.

This clone appeared a few times. The chain is built from TRBV6-1 and TRBJ2-7; 7 positions agree with TRBD1. J gave up 2 bases and V 7 bases, and 5 bases lay outside the gene matches. The CDR3 covers 13 residues. Germline V CDR1 and CDR2: MNHNS, SASEGT. CDR3: CASITDRAYEQYF. For the CDR3, the DNA is TGTGCCAGCATTACCGACAGGGCCTACGAGCAGTACTTC.

This chain links TRBV5-1 with TRBJ2-5, with D perhaps TRBD2 (5 bases). Trimming shortened V by 4 bases and J by 0 bases, and 16 bases separated the two germline ends. The CDR3 length is 16 residues. Germline CDR1 reads SGHRS; CDR2 reads YFSETQ. CDR3 amino acids: CASSGGAGPYQETQYF. The CDR3 region has the DNA TGCGCCAGCAGCGGCGGTGCGGGCCCTTACCAAGAGACCCAGTACTTC.

The J gene is TRBJ1-5, the V gene TRBV7-9, with TRBD1 identical over 11 bases. Germline lookup yields CDR1 SEHNR and CDR2 FQNEAQ (reference sequence). V gave up 1 base and J gave up 2 bases; unmatched junction bases: 4. This CDR3 is 17 amino acids long. CDR3 nucleotides: TGTGCCAGCAGCTTAGGGACAGGGGGCAGCGGCAATCAGCCCCAGCATTTT. Protein: CASSLGTGGSGNQPQHF.

The chain carries TRBV5-1 and TRBJ2-7; D unresolved. CDR3 size: 13 residues. Trimming took off 1 base at V and 3 bases at J, with 8 bases between the two ends. CDR1 SGHRS and CDR2 YFSETQ come from the germline V gene. CDR3 DNA sequence: TGCGCCAGCAGCTTGTTCAGGAGCTACGAGCAGTACTTC. Protein: CASSLFRSYEQYF.

The chain joins TRBV5-1 to TRBJ2-3; 9 nucleotides line up with TRBD2. With 0 bases clipped from V and 2 bases from J, the junction kept 7 bases outside the gene matches. Germline-derived CDR1 and CDR2 are SGHRS and YFSETQ. The CDR3 length is 17 residues. The chain's CDR3 is CASSLAGGRVNTDTQYF. DNA for the CDR3: TGCGCCAGCAGCTTGGCCGGCGGGAGGGTAAACACAGATACGCAGTATTTT.

The chain uses TRBV10-2 and TRBJ2-7, with 7 bases fitting TRBD2. The CDR3 is made up of 16 amino acids. Germline-derived CDR1 and CDR2 are WSHSY and SAAADI. The trim removed 0 bases at V and 2 bases at J, leaving 7 bases unmatched. CDR3 region: CASSESGGARAYEQYF. DNA of the CDR3: TGCGCCAGCAGTGAGTCGGGAGGGGCCAGGGCCTACGAGCAGTACTTC.

This chain connects TRBV6-5 to TRBJ1-4, with D possibly TRBD1 on 5 matching bases. Trimming shortened V by 6 bases and J by 7 bases, and 12 bases separated the two germline ends. The length of the CDR3 is 13 residues. Germline CDR1 reads MNHEY; CDR2 reads SVGAGI. In nucleotides, the CDR3 is TGTGCCAGCAGGAACCAGGGTGGTGAAAAACTGTTTTTT. Its protein is CASRNQGGEKLFF.